The rows below give T cell receptor beta chains drawn from one sample of a study of T cells after yellow fever vaccination. TCRdb reprocessed the 5' RACE reads with MiXCR, giving one entry per CDR3 protein. The table records some 390,000 distinct CDR3 sequences, 6.2% of them present only once. The source material was PBMCs, sampled 5 days after the yellow fever booster vaccination. The receptors originated from a man younger than 45 who received the YFV17D yellow fever vaccine. The CDR3 runs from the conserved cysteine through the conserved F or W. D genes are given only for firm matches. Size tells how often a clone was seen (once, few, many) or the class of an expanded clone, and some rows leave it out.

TGTGCCAGCCACGACGGTCTCGAGCAGTACTTC | CASHDGLEQYF | TRBJ2-7 | . | TRBV6-2/TRBV6-3 | few
TGCGCCAGCAGCATTAGCGGGAGGGCCTCAGATACGCAGTATTTT | CASSISGRASDTQYF | TRBJ2-3 | TRBD2 | TRBV5-1 | few
TGCAGTGCTAGTCATGCGGTCCCGTACACAGATACGCAGTATTTT | CSASHAVPYTDTQYF | TRBJ2-3 | . | TRBV20-1 | many
TGCTGTGCTAAGCAACACAGAGCGGGAGGGCCCAACGAGCAGTACTTC | CCAKQHRAGGPNEQYF | TRBJ2-7 | TRBD2 | TRBV20-1 | .
TGCAGTGCTAGAGATGGGCTAGCGGGCTACGAGCAGTACTTC | CSARDGLAGYEQYF | TRBJ2-7 | TRBD2 | TRBV20-1 | .
TGTGCCAGCAGCTATGGGACAGGAGGCCAGCCCCAGCATTTT | CASSYGTGGQPQHF | TRBJ1-5 | TRBD1 | TRBV5-5 | few
TGTGCCAGCAGCCAGGACTACCCGAACCCCACAGATACGCAGTATTTT | CASSQDYPNPTDTQYF | TRBJ2-3 | . | TRBV7-2 | many
TGTGCCAGCAGCCGGACTGGGGAGCAGTACTTC | CASSRTGEQYF | TRBJ2-7 | . | TRBV7-9 | many
TGTGCCAGTAGTATCGGGGCCTTTAGCTCCTACGAGCAGTACTTC | CASSIGAFSSYEQYF | TRBJ2-7 | . | TRBV19 | many
TGCGCCAGCGCTAGCGGGAGGTCTCTATACAATGAGCAGTTCTTC | CASASGRSLYNEQFF | TRBJ2-1 | TRBD2 | TRBV5-1 | .
TGTGCCAGCACCCGACAGGGAGGGATTGATGGCTACACCTTC | CASTRQGGIDGYTF | TRBJ1-2 | TRBD1 | TRBV6-1 | few
TGTGCCAGCAGCTTAGCCCTAGCTGGGGCCAACGTCCTGACTTTC | CASSLALAGANVLTF | TRBJ2-6 | . | TRBV7-2 | few
TGCAGTGCTAGAGCGGGGGGGAAGGGGCCCCAGCATTTT | CSARAGGKGPQHF | TRBJ1-5 | . | TRBV20-1 | few
TGTGCCATCAGTCCGATCACGTCCGGGGAGCAGTACTTC | CAISPITSGEQYF | TRBJ2-7 | . | TRBV10-3 | few
TGTGCCAGCACCGATCTAAGTCGGGTTGAGCAGTTCTTC | CASTDLSRVEQFF | TRBJ2-1 | . | TRBV12-3/TRBV12-4 | many
TGCGCCAGCAGCCAAGAAAAAGCGGGAGACACCGGGGAGCTGTTTTTT | CASSQEKAGDTGELFF | TRBJ2-2 | TRBD2 | TRBV4-3 | .
TGCGCCAGCAGGGGGACACAATCCTACGAGCAGTACTTC | CASRGTQSYEQYF | TRBJ2-7 | . | TRBV23-1 | .
TGTGCCAGCAGCAGTAGTAGGGACACTCGAGAATTT | CASSSSRDTREF | TRBJ2-3 | . | TRBV7-2 | many
TGTGCCAGCAGCTTACCGGTATTTAGAACCTACAATGAGCAGTTCTTC | CASSLPVFRTYNEQFF | TRBJ2-1 | . | TRBV7-8 | many
TGTGCCAGCAGCTTATGGCGCAGCGAGCAGTACTTC | CASSLWRSEQYF | TRBJ2-7 | . | TRBV11-2 | few
TGTGCCACCAGCAGAGAGTTCGGGACAGGTCTCCCCGGGGAGCTGTTTTTT | CATSREFGTGLPGELFF | TRBJ2-2 | TRBD1 | TRBV15 | many
TGTGCCAGCACCACCGGCGGGACTAGCTCAAAAAACATTCAGTACTTC | CASTTGGTSSKNIQYF | TRBJ2-4 | TRBD2 | TRBV7-2 | many
TGTGCCAGCAGCCAAGACCAACTAGCGGGAGGGCCCCTCACAGATACGCAGTATTTT | CASSQDQLAGGPLTDTQYF | TRBJ2-3 | TRBD2 | TRBV4-2 | .
TGTGCCAGTAGTATAGGGAGTTGGCTATCCTCTGAAGCTTTCTTT | CASSIGSWLSSEAFF | TRBJ1-1 | . | TRBV19 | .
TGTGCCAGCAGCCACCGGGACAGGGATAACTATGGCTACACCTTC | CASSHRDRDNYGYTF | TRBJ1-2 | TRBD1 | TRBV5-5 | few
TGTGCCAGCAGCGGGAGACAGGGGTACTCCTACGAGCAGTACTTC | CASSGRQGYSYEQYF | TRBJ2-7 | TRBD1 | TRBV9 | few
TGCGCCAGCAGCGCGACTAGCGGGAGTGTCACCGGGGAGCTGTTTTTT | CASSATSGSVTGELFF | TRBJ2-2 | TRBD2 | TRBV5-1 | few
TGTGCCAGCAGCTTAGATCGGGGTCAGCCCCAGCATTTT | CASSLDRGQPQHF | TRBJ1-5 | . | TRBV7-2 | many
TGTGCCAGCAGCTTAGGCCCCGCGGGGGGTTCAACTGGAAACACCATATATTTT | CASSLGPAGGSTGNTIYF | TRBJ1-3 | . | TRBV11-2 | many
TGCAGTGCTGCCCCTGTCACCCTAGGAGAGCAGTACTTC | CSAAPVTLGEQYF | TRBJ2-7 | . | TRBV20-1 | many
TGTGCCAGCAGCTTAGAGCCCCTAGCGGGGCGGGGGGAGACCCAGTACTTC | CASSLEPLAGRGETQYF | TRBJ2-5 | TRBD2 | TRBV11-2 | many
TGTGCCAGCAGATCCAGCACAACGGCTACCGGGGAGCTGTTTTTT | CASRSSTTATGELFF | TRBJ2-2 | . | TRBV11-2 | many
TGCAGCGTTAGGCTAGCCAAAAACATTCAGTACTTC | CSVRLAKNIQYF | TRBJ2-4 | . | TRBV29-1 | .
TGTGCCAGCTCACCGGGCGGGACAGTTACTTACGAGCAGTACTTC | CASSPGGTVTYEQYF | TRBJ2-7 | . | TRBV18 | few
TGTGCCAGCAGTGAGCGCAGTTGGGGAGAGACCCAGTACTTC | CASSERSWGETQYF | TRBJ2-5 | . | TRBV25-1 | .
TGTGCCATCAGTGAGTCCATTCGGGGGAGCGCGGAGACCCAGTACTTC | CAISESIRGSAETQYF | TRBJ2-5 | . | TRBV10-3 | .
TGTGCCAGCAGTCGTGGGCGGAACACTGAAGCTTTCTTT | CASSRGRNTEAFF | TRBJ1-1 | . | TRBV28 | many
TGCAGTGCTAGACCGAAGGTAGATACGCAGTATTTT | CSARPKVDTQYF | TRBJ2-3 | . | TRBV20-1 | .
TGCGCCAGCAGCCAAGCAGCTAGTGGCTACACCTTC | CASSQAASGYTF | TRBJ1-2 | . | TRBV4-1 | few
TGTGCCAGCAGCCCGGAGTACACAGATACGCAGTATTTT | CASSPEYTDTQYF | TRBJ2-3 | . | TRBV27 | many
TGCAGTGCTAGTTTCCAGCGGCTTGAGCAGTTCTTC | CSASFQRLEQFF | TRBJ2-1 | . | TRBV20-1 | few
TGTGCCATCAGTGAGACCTACGAGCAGTACTTC | CAISETYEQYF | TRBJ2-7 | . | TRBV10-3 | .
TGCAGTGCAGGGTGGGACGCCCCTAGCACAGATACGCAGTATTTT | CSAGWDAPSTDTQYF | TRBJ2-3 | . | TRBV20-1 | .
TGTGCCACCAGTGATTCCAGTAAAGCGGGAGGGACAGATACGCAGTATTTT | CATSDSSKAGGTDTQYF | TRBJ2-3 | TRBD2 | TRBV24-1 | .
TGTGCCAGCACCCCCCGGACAGAGCGGTTCTTC | CASTPRTERFF | TRBJ2-1 | . | TRBV12-3/TRBV12-4 | .
TGTGCCACCAGTGTCTCGAAGGGGGCAGAAGATACGCAGTATTTT | CATSVSKGAEDTQYF | TRBJ2-3 | TRBD1 | TRBV24-1 | few
TGTGCTAGTGGTTTGATTGAGCAGTTCTTC | CASGLIEQFF | TRBJ2-1 | . | TRBV12-5 | many
TGCGCCAGCGCGGAGCTTGGTGCAGGGGAGGGTGAGCAGTTCTTC | CASAELGAGEGEQFF | TRBJ2-1 | . | TRBV5-1 | many
TGCAGCGCAACCGGGACAGACTCTGGAAACACCATATATTTT | CSATGTDSGNTIYF | TRBJ1-3 | TRBD1 | TRBV29-1 | many
TGCGCCAGCAGTCCCCGCGCAGGAGCCGGAACCGGGGAGCTGTTTTTT | CASSPRAGAGTGELFF | TRBJ2-2 | . | TRBV4-3 | .
TGTGCCAGCAGTTACGATTTAGGCCCTTCTGGCTACACCTTC | CASSYDLGPSGYTF | TRBJ1-2 | . | TRBV6-5 | many
TGCAGCGTTTTCCTGGGCCCCCAGAACACTGAAGCTTTCTTT | CSVFLGPQNTEAFF | TRBJ1-1 | . | TRBV29-1 | many